Presented here are 22 T cell receptor beta chains from one specimen sequenced in a study of Ad26.COV2.S vaccination and SARS-CoV-2 variants. Clones were sequenced by immunoSEQ multiplex PCR, and TCRdb holds only the in-frame ones, with some missing. This table has some 640,000 clones, around 90% appearing once. Treatment meaning: around 19 received Ad26.COV2.S at low or high dose, single or two shots; 5 received placebo; per-sample allocation not given. Day 63 after the first injection of vaccine or placebo was the sampling time. Specimen: peripheral blood, collected in a trial of Ad26.COV2.S vaccine versus placebo. The receptors here all came from a person between 18 and 65 years old who received the Ad26.COV2.S COVID-19 vaccine or a placebo.

The gene calls are TRBV15 and TRBJ2-6; 7 bases map to TRBD1. From germline, CDR1 is LNHNV and CDR2 YYDKDF (reference sequence). V lost 5 bases to trimming and J lost 0 bases; unmatched junction nucleotides: 10. The CDR3 is made up of 18 amino acids. DNA of the CDR3: TGTGCCACCAGCGGTTGGACAGGCGCAAGCTCTGGGGCCAACGTCCTGACTTTC. Protein product: CATSGWTGASSGANVLTF.

This chain connects TRBV5-1 to TRBJ2-1; D is ambiguous. CDR3 length: 15 amino acids. Germline V CDR1 and CDR2: SGHRS, YFSETQ. V lost 0 bases and J 7 bases, leaving 14 bases between the germline ends. CDR3 protein: CASSLVAASGNEQFF. The CDR3 region has the DNA TGCGCCAGCAGCTTGGTAGCAGCAAGTGGGAATGAGCAGTTCTTC.

The rearrangement joins TRBV7-2 to TRBJ1-1; D is possibly TRBD1 (5 bases). V lost 2 bases and J 3 bases, leaving 16 bases between the germline ends. The CDR3 consists of 16 residues. Germline V gives CDR1 SGHTA, CDR2 FQGNSA. The CDR3 reads CASSLRQPGLDTEAFF. The CDR3 region has the DNA TGTGCCAGCAGCTTAAGACAACCAGGGCTGGACACTGAAGCTTTCTTT.

The chain uses TRBV7-2 and TRBJ2-1; 14 bases align to TRBD2. The CDR3 contains 17 residues. The V and J ends lost 5 bases and 6 bases, in that order; junction bases with no gene match: 9. In germline, CDR1 is SGHTA, CDR2 FQGNSA. The CDR3 is CASSNGTSGRASNEQFF. The CDR3 DNA is TGTGCCAGCAGCAACGGGACTAGCGGGAGAGCTTCCAATGAGCAGTTCTTC.

The CDR3 spells CASSSDISYNEQFF. DNA of the CDR3: TGCGCCAGCAGCTCTGACATATCCTACAATGAGCAGTTCTTC. This chain joins TRBV5-1 and TRBJ2-1; the D is unclear. V gave up 3 bases and J gave up 1 base, with 8 bases separating them. The germline gives CDR1 SGHRS, CDR2 YFSETQ. The CDR3 runs 14 residues.

This chain joins TRBV6-5 and TRBJ1-2; 8 bases line up with TRBD1. Germline CDR1 reads MNHEY; CDR2 reads SVGAGI. J was trimmed by 3 bases and V by 2 bases; bases with no gene match: 8. The CDR3 length is 16 residues. CDR3 sequence (DNA): TGTGCCAGCAGTTACCAGTCGGACAGGGATCACTATGGCTACACCTTC. This codes for CASSYQSDRDHYGYTF.

This clone was observed a handful of times. The V call is TRBV3-1 (or the pseudogene TRBV3-2), the J call TRBJ2-7; D call uncertain. The V gene lost 4 bases and the J gene lost 0 bases, with 13 bases spanning the gap. Germline V CDR1 and CDR2: LGHDT, YNNKEL (reference sequence). The CDR3 length is 15 residues. The CDR3 DNA follows: TGTGCCAGCAGCCTGCGCCAGGCCCACTCCTACGAGCAGTACTTC. Its translation is CASSLRQAHSYEQYF.

The CDR3 DNA reads as TGTGCCAGCAGTCAATCCGGGACTAGAGACGAGCAGTACTTC. Amino acids: CASSQSGTRDEQYF. V gene TRBV11-1 combines with J gene TRBJ2-7; 8 nucleotides match TRBD2. Germline CDR1 reads SGHAT; CDR2 reads FQDESV (reference sequence). The CDR3 extends over 14 amino acids. V lost 6 bases and J lost 5; bases outside the gene matches: 9.

The V and J genes are TRBV27 and TRBJ1-4; D ambiguous. V lost 0 bases, J lost 6 bases, and 17 bases lay in between. CDR1 MNHEY and CDR2 SMNVEV come from the germline V gene (reference sequence). There are 17 residues in the CDR3. The CDR3 loop reads CASSLSIPSGRYEKLFF. CDR3 coding DNA: TGTGCCAGCAGTTTATCGATCCCGTCAGGCCGGTATGAAAAACTGTTTTTT.

The rearrangement joins TRBV5-5 to TRBJ2-7, with 15 bases fitting TRBD2. The CDR3 loop spans 16 amino acids. From germline, CDR1 is SGHKS and CDR2 YYEKEE (reference sequence). J lost 2 bases, V lost 4 bases, and 4 bases had no gene match. CDR3 sequence (DNA): TGTGCCAGCAGCGGGACTAGCGGGGGGCTCACCTACGAGCAGTACTTC. Encoded protein: CASSGTSGGLTYEQYF.

Remarks on this clone: Distinct nucleotide sequences in the sample also encode this CDR3. V gene TRBV3-1 (or the pseudogene TRBV3-2) combines with J gene TRBJ1-1; the D gene is possibly TRBD1 (5 bases). Germline V gives CDR1 LGHDT, CDR2 YNNKEL (reference sequence). V lost 1 base to trimming and J lost 4 bases, with 10 bases between them. The CDR3 totals 14 residues. CDR3 loop: CASSQVPGGTEAFF. DNA of the CDR3: TGTGCCAGCAGCCAAGTCCCGGGGGGCACTGAAGCTTTCTTT.

The chain carries TRBV11-2 and TRBJ2-7; weak D call: TRBD1 (5 bases). Trimming left V 3 bases short and J 3 bases short, with 12 bases between. CDR3 length: 14 amino acids. CDR1 SGHAT and CDR2 FQNNGV come from the germline V gene. CDR3 loop: CASSFLRGNYEQYF. The CDR3 DNA reads as TGTGCCAGCAGCTTTTTAAGGGGAAACTACGAGCAGTACTTC.

Worth noting for this clone: At one end, the junction sequence differs from germline, possibly due to a read error. Distinct nucleotide sequences in the sample also encode this CDR3. The rearrangement links TRBV7-7 to TRBJ2-5; 12 bases are a match to TRBD2. The CDR3 sequence is 15 residues long. CDR1 SSHAT and CDR2 FNYEAQ come from the germline V gene (reference sequence). CDR3 sequence (DNA): TGTGCTAGCAGTCCCGGACTAGCGGGACGAGAGACCCAGTACTTC. This sequence encodes CASSPGLAGRETQYF.

The chain recombines TRBV24-1 with TRBJ2-1; D may be TRBD1 (6 bases). The V end lost 4 bases, the J end lost 0 bases, and 12 bases lay between the germline ends. This CDR3 is built from 16 residues. The germline gives CDR1 KGHDR, CDR2 SFDVKD. CDR3: CATSDRDKSSYNEQFF. For the CDR3, the DNA is TGTGCCACCAGTGACCGGGACAAGAGCTCCTACAATGAGCAGTTCTTC.

The chain combines TRBV7-2 with TRBJ2-1; maybe TRBD1 (5 bases). The V gene's germline CDR1 is SGHTA and CDR2 FQGNSA. The length of the CDR3 is 16 residues. V lost 5 bases to trimming and J lost 3 bases, with 17 bases between them. In nucleotides, the CDR3 is TGTGCCAGCAGCCCGACTTTTTGGGGCCGCTACAATGAGCAGTTCTTC. Protein product: CASSPTFWGRYNEQFF. Supplemented by reference TRBV7-2 and TRBJ2-1, the full variable domain reads GAGVSQSPSNKVTEKGKDVELRCDPISGHTALYWYRQSLGQGLEFLIYFQGNSAPDKSGLPSDRFSAERTGGSVSTLTIQRTQQEDSAVYLCASSPTFWGRYNEQFFGPGTRLTVL.

A word on this clone: This same CDR3 is encoded by further DNA sequences in the sample. V gene TRBV9 combines with J gene TRBJ2-1; perhaps D is TRBD1 or TRBD2 (6 bases each). V was pared by 0 bases and J by 1 base, with 8 bases between. The CDR3 contains 15 residues. The germline V gene has CDR1 SGDLS and CDR2 YYNGEE. The CDR3 reads CASSVGGGSYNEQFF. The CDR3 DNA is TGTGCCAGCAGCGTAGGAGGGGGGTCCTACAATGAGCAGTTCTTC.

About this clone: An end of the junction does not agree with germline; a read error may underlie this. The chain links TRBV9 to TRBJ1-1; a possible D gene is TRBD1 (6 bases). Looked up from germline, CDR1 is SGDLS and CDR2 is YYNGEE. This CDR3 is 11 amino acids long. CDR3 coding DNA: TGTGCCAGCAGCACCCAACAGGGTATGGTCTTT. Protein: CASSTQQGMVF.

The V call is TRBV30, the J call TRBJ1-2; the D is unclear. The CDR3 sequence is 12 residues long. CDR1 and CDR2 (germline): GTSNPN, SVGIG (reference sequence). V was pared by 4 bases and J by 4 bases, with 10 bases between. This chain's CDR3 is CAWNEDFYGYTF. As DNA, the CDR3 is TGTGCCTGGAATGAGGACTTCTATGGCTACACCTTC.

V and J are TRBV24-1 and TRBJ2-7; either TRBD1 or TRBD2 may supply D (5 bases each). The CDR3 contains 13 residues. Trimming stripped 2 bases from V and 7 bases from J, with 11 bases between. From germline, CDR1 is KGHDR and CDR2 SFDVKD. The CDR3 DNA reads TGTGCCACCAGTGATTCCGGGACCGAAGAGCAGTACTTC. This encodes CATSDSGTEEQYF.

The chain couples TRBV24-1 to TRBJ2-3, with D perhaps matching TRBD1 (6 bases). The CDR3 length is 14 residues. Germline V gives CDR1 KGHDR, CDR2 SFDVKD. The V gene lost 5 bases and the J gene lost 4 bases, with 12 bases spanning the gap. CDR3 in DNA: TGTGCCACCAGTGGGACAGTGGGTCCAGATACGCAGTATTTT. This codes for CATSGTVGPDTQYF.

The chain carries TRBV25-1 and TRBJ1-5, with 7 bases that match TRBD1. This CDR3 contains 15 residues. Germline assignment: CDR1 MGHDK and CDR2 SYGVNS. V shed 6 bases, J shed 0 bases, and the junction held 5 bases outside the gene matches. CDR3 amino acids: CASSQTGNSNQPQHF. The CDR3 nucleotides are TGTGCCAGCAGCCAGACAGGGAATAGCAATCAGCCCCAGCATTTT. The full variable domain, with the rest looked up from reference TRBV25-1 and TRBJ1-5, is EADIYQTPRYLVIGTGKKITLECSQTMGHDKMYWYQQDPGMELHLIHYSYGVNSTEKGDLSSESTVSRIRTEHFPLTLESARPSHTSQYLCASSQTGNSNQPQHFGDGTRLSIL.

This chain uses TRBV18 with TRBJ2-3; D may be TRBD2 (6 bases). The CDR3 is 12 residues long. Germline CDR1 is KGHSH and CDR2 is LQKENI. Deletions cut 4 bases from V and 6 bases from J, with 8 bases between. CDR3 loop: CASSREEDTQYF. In DNA form, the CDR3 reads TGTGCCAGCTCACGGGAGGAGGATACGCAGTATTTT.